This T cell receptor beta chain was recorded in a study of immune evolution from preneoplasia to lung adenocarcinoma. Study outcomes and limitations: Top clone frequencies peaked in normal lung, apparently declining through invasive adenocarcinoma. Later-stage lesions seemingly showed higher T cell density and diversity than normal lung.

Germline assignment: CDR1 MNHEY and CDR2 SMNVEV (reference sequence). V lost 6 bases and J lost 8; bases outside the gene matches: 23. The CDR3 loop spans 18 amino acids. Comments on this clone: Its antigen is still unknown.

Using immunoSEQ multiplex PCR, the repertoire was profiled, and TCRdb retains in-frame clones only, with some absent. The table includes about 5,000 clones, 75% to 85% detected once. This sequence joins TRBV27 and TRBJ2-3; 7 bases are shared with TRBD2. The source of this sequence is a donor at least 70 years old with lung adenocarcinoma. The sequenced sample consisted of FFPE adjacent normal lung tissue. CDR3 residues: CASSPGGSLLSSRGTQYF. CDR3 nucleotides: TGTGCCAGCAGCCCCGGCGGGAGCCTCCTCTCCAGCCGGGGTACGCAGTATTTT.